These 23 T cell receptor beta chains were sequenced from one sample in a study of resident and recirculating memory T cells in vitiligo. Libraries were prepared by immunoSEQ multiplex PCR; TCRdb keeps only in-frame clonotypes and omits some of them. The repertoire includes 40,000 to 45,000 clones, about 90% of them detected once, and roughly 5% sits in the top ten. Sample: blood. The receptors shown here come from a male donor with vitiligo.

The chain employs TRBV4-3 and TRBJ2-6; D gene ambiguous. This CDR3 contains 20 residues. Germline CDR1 is LGHNA and CDR2 is YSLEER. Between the trimmed V and J ends, which lost 0 bases and 2 bases, there was a span of 20 bases. The CDR3 loop is CASSQDGQETLGTGANVLTF. Here the CDR3 DNA reads TGCGCCAGCAGCCAAGATGGGCAGGAAACATTGGGTACTGGGGCCAACGTCCTGACTTTC.

This chain links TRBV19 with TRBJ1-1; maybe TRBD1 (5 bases). CDR3 length: 15 residues. CDR1 is LNHDA and CDR2 is SQIVND in the germline V gene (reference sequence). Trimming pared 4 bases from V and 4 bases from J, leaving 16 bases between. Written as DNA, the CDR3 is TGTGCCAGTAGTAATCAGGGCTTAAAGGGCACTGAAGCTTTCTTT. The encoded protein is CASSNQGLKGTEAFF. The full variable domain, completed using reference TRBV19 and TRBJ1-1, is DGGITQSPKYLFRKEGQNVTLSCEQNLNHDAMYWYRQDPGQGLRLIYYSQIVNDFQKGDIAEGYSVSREKKESFPLTVTSAQKNPTAFYLCASSNQGLKGTEAFFGQGTRLTVV.

In DNA form, the CDR3 reads TGTGCCAGCAGTTACGGGGGGTCCTACGAGCAGTACTTC. Protein sequence: CASSYGGSYEQYF. The chain employs TRBV6-5 and TRBJ2-7; D possibly corresponds to TRBD2 (6 bases). There are 13 residues in the CDR3. Germline CDR1 is MNHEY and CDR2 is SVGAGI. Trimming removed 2 bases at V and 1 base at J, with 6 bases between.

This chain uses TRBV19 with TRBJ1-1, with 7 nucleotides matching TRBD1. Germline trimming cut 2 bases from V and 0 bases from J; bases unmatched to any gene: 9. The CDR3 has 17 amino acids. Germline V CDR1 and CDR2: LNHDA, SQIVND (reference sequence). The CDR3 DNA sequence: TGTGCCAGTAGTATAAGGCACCCGGGACAGCTGAACACTGAAGCTTTCTTT. It yields the protein CASSIRHPGQLNTEAFF.

This clone was detected only once. This sequence joins TRBV9 and TRBJ2-3, with 8 bases fitting TRBD2. Germline CDR1 reads SGDLS; CDR2 reads YYNGEE. The CDR3 is 16 residues long. With 0 bases clipped from V and 6 bases from J, the junction kept 9 bases outside the gene matches. CDR3 residues: CASSVVEVAGSDTQYF. The CDR3 region has the DNA TGTGCCAGCAGCGTAGTCGAGGTAGCGGGGTCGGATACGCAGTATTTT.

The chain links TRBV18 to TRBJ1-1; D ambiguous. The CDR3 sequence is 14 residues long. Per germline, CDR1 KGHSH and CDR2 LQKENI. V was pared by 1 base and J by 5 bases, with 11 bases between. In DNA, the CDR3 is TGTGCCAGCTCACCACTCGCACGTGAGACTGAAGCTTTCTTT. It translates to CASSPLARETEAFF.

The genes are TRBV6-1 and TRBJ2-1; 11 bases agree with TRBD2. The germline CDR1 and CDR2 sequences are MNHNS and SASEGT. The trim removed 6 bases at V and 6 bases at J, leaving 7 bases unmatched. The CDR3 has 15 amino acids. The CDR3: CASRNLAGGINEQFF. CDR3 coding DNA: TGTGCCAGCAGAAATCTAGCGGGGGGCATCAATGAGCAGTTCTTC.

The genes are TRBV15 and TRBJ1-2, with D maybe TRBD1 (6 bases). The CDR3 covers 13 residues. Between the trimmed V and J ends, which lost 4 bases and 4 bases, there was a span of 10 bases. Germline V CDR1 and CDR2: LNHNV, YYDKDF (reference sequence). The CDR3 DNA reads as TGTGCCACCAGCATACAGGGAAGCTATGGCTACACCTTC. Protein sequence: CATSIQGSYGYTF.

V gene TRBV5-1 combines with J gene TRBJ1-1; TRBD1 is a possible D gene (5 bases). V lost 5 bases and J 0 bases, leaving 11 bases between the germline ends. The germline gives CDR1 SGHRS, CDR2 YFSETQ. CDR3 size: 14 residues. The CDR3 sequence is CASRPTDMNTEAFF. The CDR3 DNA follows: TGCGCCAGCAGGCCGACAGACATGAACACTGAAGCTTTCTTT.

The chain combines TRBV30 with TRBJ2-3; 9 bases align to TRBD2. The CDR3 covers 14 residues. The germline gives CDR1 GTSNPN, CDR2 SVGIG (reference sequence). Trimming at V came to 0 bases and at J to 10 bases, leaving 8 bases not matched to a gene. CDR3 residues: CAWSVAGGGGAQYF. The CDR3 DNA follows: TGTGCCTGGAGTGTGGCGGGGGGGGGCGGTGCGCAGTATTTT.

This clone was recorded only once. The CDR3 region has the DNA TGTGCCAGCAGCAAAGCGCCGGGGTATGGCTACACCTTC. It translates to CASSKAPGYGYTF. The V and J genes are TRBV21-1 and TRBJ1-2. TRBV21-1 is a pseudogene locus. The CDR3 covers 13 residues.

V usage is TRBV2 and J usage is TRBJ2-7; maybe TRBD2 (7 bases). This CDR3 spans 14 amino acids. CDR1 is SNHLY, CDR2 FYNNEI, per germline. Trimming took 0 bases from V and 4 from J, leaving 10 bases between them. CDR3 region: CASSEARGGYEQYF. The DNA of the CDR3 is TGTGCCAGCAGTGAAGCGAGGGGGGGATACGAGCAGTACTTC.

The chain uses TRBV10-3 and TRBJ1-1, with D tentatively TRBD1 (5 bases). Germline values: CDR1 ENHRY, CDR2 SYGVKD. The CDR3 loop spans 14 amino acids. The V end lost 4 bases, the J end lost 0 bases, and 9 bases lay between the germline ends. The DNA for the CDR3 is TGTGCCATCAGTGTCGGGGGGATGAACACTGAAGCTTTCTTT. It codes for CAISVGGMNTEAFF.

The genes are TRBV6-6 and TRBJ2-7, with 10 bases that match TRBD1. The V segment lost 5 bases and the J segment 0 bases; nucleotides outside the gene matches: 4. Germline CDR1 MNHNY, CDR2 SVGAGI (reference sequence). CDR3 length equals 15 residues. CDR3 nucleotide sequence: TGTGCCAGCAGTCCACGACAGGGGGCCTCCTACGAGCAGTACTTC. This sequence encodes CASSPRQGASYEQYF.

This chain uses TRBV11-1 with TRBJ2-7; D is possibly TRBD1 (6 bases). V was cut by 2 bases and J by 0 bases, with 11 bases left in between. CDR3 length equals 15 residues. The germline V gene has CDR1 SGHAT and CDR2 FQDESV (reference sequence). This CDR3 reads CASSLQGLLSYEQYF. DNA for the CDR3: TGTGCCAGCAGCTTACAGGGGCTCCTCTCCTACGAGCAGTACTTC.

The rearrangement links TRBV27 to TRBJ1-1; TRBD1 might be the D (5 bases). V lost 2 bases and J lost 5, with 18 bases in between. CDR3 length equals 16 residues. Germline CDR1 and CDR2: MNHEY and SMNVEV (reference sequence). CDR3 bases: TGTGCCAGCAGTTTAAGAGGGACTCATTTTGAGACTGAAGCTTTCTTT. Protein product: CASSLRGTHFETEAFF.

The V gene is TRBV30, the J gene TRBJ2-3, with 13 bases aligning to TRBD2. CDR3 length: 15 residues. CDR1 GTSNPN and CDR2 SVGIG come from the germline V gene (reference sequence). J lost 3 bases, V lost 3 bases, and 3 bases had no gene match. CDR3: CAWRLAGGWTDTQYF. CDR3 bases: TGTGCCTGGAGACTAGCGGGGGGGTGGACAGATACGCAGTATTTT.

The chain couples TRBV5-1 to TRBJ2-1, with D uncertain. Per germline, CDR1 SGHRS and CDR2 YFSETQ. The CDR3 is 11 residues long. The V and J ends lost 6 bases and 6 bases respectively, with 7 bases between them. CDR3 sequence: CASTNSNEQFF. In DNA form, the CDR3 reads TGCGCCAGCACCAATAGCAATGAGCAGTTCTTC.

J is TRBJ2-4 and V is TRBV4-2; TRBD2 matches at 11 bases. This CDR3 contains 16 residues. The trim removed 0 bases at V and 6 bases at J, leaving 4 bases unmatched. Looked up from germline, CDR1 is LGHNA and CDR2 is YNFKEQ. The CDR3 DNA sequence: TGTGCCAGCAGCCAAGATTTAGCGGGGGGGTTAAACATTCAGTACTTC. Residues: CASSQDLAGGLNIQYF.

This rearrangement joins TRBV19 to TRBJ1-1; no clear D gene. V was trimmed by 3 bases and J by 9 bases, leaving 14 bases between them. Germline assignment: CDR1 LNHDA and CDR2 SQIVND (reference sequence). The CDR3 is 13 residues long. As DNA, the CDR3 is TGTGCCAGTAGTATCGGCACCGAAACTAAAGCTTTCTTT. Its protein product is CASSIGTETKAFF.

V and J are TRBV11-2 and TRBJ1-2; D ambiguous. CDR3 length: 16 amino acids. Germline CDR1 reads SGHAT; CDR2 reads FQNNGV. Between the trimmed V and J ends, which lost 4 bases and 0 bases, there was a span of 15 bases. The CDR3 is CASSSPSSHANYGYTF. Written as DNA, the CDR3 is TGTGCCAGCAGCTCTCCATCGTCACACGCTAACTATGGCTACACCTTC.

This clone was seen once. The chain couples TRBV5-1 to TRBJ2-7; D ambiguous. Germline CDR1 is SGHRS and CDR2 is YFSETQ. The CDR3 consists of 14 residues. Trimming removed 0 bases at V and 0 bases at J, with 7 bases between. The CDR3 sequence is CASSLGFSSYEQYF. The CDR3 coding sequence is TGCGCCAGCAGCTTGGGGTTTAGCTCCTACGAGCAGTACTTC.

This chain uses TRBV20-1 with TRBJ1-2; D gene ambiguous. Germline V gives CDR1 DFQATT, CDR2 SNEGSKA (reference sequence). CDR3 length equals 11 residues. The CDR3 protein is CGAPGDYGYTF. The CDR3 DNA reads TGCGGCGCTCCCGGGGACTATGGCTACACCTTC.